These 26 T cell receptor beta chains were all obtained from the same sample, sequenced in a study of cytomegalovirus exposure and HLA in healthy donors. The assay was immunoSEQ multiplex PCR, and TCRdb's table has in-frame clones only and misses some. The table includes about 260,000 clones, roughly 88% detected once. Sample: PBMCs. These receptors were collected from a woman younger than 45 in good health and CMV-seronegative.

V usage is TRBV19 and J usage is TRBJ1-1; D gene ambiguous. V was trimmed by 3 bases and J by 0 bases, leaving 14 bases between them. The CDR3 has 16 amino acids. The germline V gene has CDR1 LNHDA and CDR2 SQIVND (reference sequence). This chain's CDR3 is CASSMMGSPLNTEAFF. Written as DNA, the CDR3 is TGTGCCAGTAGTATGATGGGCAGTCCCTTGAACACTGAAGCTTTCTTT. Complete variable domain (other parts from reference TRBV19 and TRBJ1-1): DGGITQSPKYLFRKEGQNVTLSCEQNLNHDAMYWYRQDPGQGLRLIYYSQIVNDFQKGDIAEGYSVSREKKESFPLTVTSAQKNPTAFYLCASSMMGSPLNTEAFFGQGTRLTVV.

The rearrangement joins TRBV28 to TRBJ2-7; maybe TRBD1 (5 bases). CDR3 length: 14 amino acids. Trimming cost V 4 bases and J 6 bases, with 16 bases left between them. Germline loops: CDR1 MDHEN, CDR2 SYDVKM. CDR3 loop: CASSYRRRVGEQYF. CDR3 in DNA: TGTGCCAGCAGTTACCGACGCAGGGTGGGCGAGCAGTACTTC.

The J gene is TRBJ2-4, the V gene TRBV28, with 7 bases identical to TRBD2. Trimming cost V 5 bases and J 14 bases; bases outside gene matches: 9. Per germline, CDR1 MDHEN and CDR2 SYDVKM. This CDR3 region has 12 residues. CDR3 in amino acids: CASSLELAVKYF. CDR3 nucleotides: TGTGCCAGCAGTCTTGAGCTAGCGGTAAAGTACTTC.

The rearrangement joins TRBV30 to TRBJ2-3, with 7 positions matching TRBD1. Germline assignment: CDR1 GTSNPN and CDR2 SVGIG (reference sequence). The V and J ends lost 5 bases and 3 bases, in that order; junction bases with no gene match: 8. There are 14 residues in the CDR3. CDR3 loop: CAWGKGGLTDTQYF. The CDR3 DNA reads as TGTGCCTGGGGAAAAGGGGGCTTGACAGATACGCAGTATTTT.

Only a few counts were recorded for this clone. The V call is TRBV29-1, the J call TRBJ2-7; the D gene is possibly TRBD2 (5 bases). Germline V lookup: CDR1 SQVTM, CDR2 ANQGSEA. Between the trimmed V and J ends, which lost 5 bases and 1 base, there was a span of 15 bases. The length of the CDR3 is 14 residues. This CDR3 reads CSVSPGGSSYEQYF. In DNA form, the CDR3 reads TGCAGCGTTTCTCCGGGCGGGTCATCCTACGAGCAGTACTTC.

The chain couples TRBV5-8 to TRBJ1-5, with D maybe TRBD1 (5 bases). Germline loops: CDR1 SGHTS, CDR2 YDEGEE. The CDR3 is 16 residues long. V was pared by 0 bases and J by 3 bases, with 13 bases between. Here the CDR3 reads CASSLGRGGLNQPQHF. The CDR3 coding sequence is TGTGCCAGCAGCTTGGGAAGGGGAGGGCTCAATCAGCCCCAGCATTTT.

The CDR3 loop is CASSMGSVGEQYF. In DNA form, the CDR3 reads TGTGCCAGTAGTATGGGGTCGGTTGGCGAGCAGTACTTC. J is TRBJ2-7 and V is TRBV19, with unresolved D. Germline CDR1 is LNHDA and CDR2 is SQIVND (reference sequence). The length of the CDR3 is 13 residues. V lost 3 bases to trimming and J lost 6 bases, with 12 bases between them.

A word on this clone: Other DNA sequences in this specimen translate into the identical CDR3. The chain uses TRBV5-1 and TRBJ2-3; 7 nucleotides align to TRBD1. The CDR3 sequence is 14 residues long. With 4 bases clipped from V and 3 bases from J, the junction kept 5 bases outside the gene matches. Germline CDR1 reads SGHRS; CDR2 reads YFSETQ. CDR3 nucleotide sequence: TGCGCCAGCAGCCTAGGGACAGCAACAGATACGCAGTATTTT. It codes for CASSLGTATDTQYF. Looking up the rest from reference TRBV5-1 and TRBJ2-3 gives the full variable domain: KAGVTQTPRYLIKTRGQQVTLSCSPISGHRSVSWYQQTPGQGLQFLFEYFSETQRNKGNFPGRFSGRQFSNSRSEMNVSTLELGDSALYLCASSLGTATDTQYFGPGTRLTVL.

The rearrangement joins TRBV5-6 to TRBJ1-2; D perhaps matches TRBD1 (6 bases). Trimming cost V 4 bases and J 8 bases, with 21 bases left between them. CDR1 is SGHDT and CDR2 is YYEEEE in the germline V gene. CDR3 size: 15 residues. CDR3 bases: TGTGCCAGCAGCGGCAAGGGGGGAACAAAGGGAGGCTACACCTTC. Protein product: CASSGKGGTKGGYTF.

The chain couples TRBV6-6 to TRBJ2-1; D might be TRBD1 (6 bases). The ends were cut back, 2 bases at V and 7 bases at J, with 15 bases in the middle. Per the germline V gene, CDR1 is MNHNY and CDR2 is SVGAGI (reference sequence). The CDR3 has 15 residues. CDR3 in amino acids: CASSYPGTRFNEQFF. In DNA, the CDR3 is TGTGCCAGCAGTTACCCCGGGACACGGTTTAATGAGCAGTTCTTC.

The chain carries TRBV23-1 and TRBJ2-7; the D is unclear. TRBV23-1 is noted as an ORF with a role that remains uncertain. V dropped 0 bases and J dropped 4 bases, with 1 base sitting between them. The CDR3 runs 11 residues. CDR3 DNA sequence: TGCGCCAGCAGTCAATCATACGAGCAGTACTTC. Protein product: CASSQSYEQYF.

CDR3 DNA: TGTGCCAGCAGTGGATGGACTAGGGGGGAGTCCTACGAGCAGTACTTC. This sequence encodes CASSGWTRGESYEQYF. The rearrangement links TRBV28 to TRBJ2-7; weak D call: TRBD2 (7 bases). The V gene's germline CDR1 is MDHEN and CDR2 SYDVKM. The length of the CDR3 is 16 residues. Trimming stripped 5 bases from V and 1 base from J, with 18 bases between.

This clone was seen a handful of times. The CDR3 DNA reads TGTGCCAGCAGTGAAGCGGGTTCGACTTGGGGACAGCCCCAGCATTTT. This translates into CASSEAGSTWGQPQHF. This sequence joins TRBV2 and TRBJ1-5; D remains unclear. The CDR3 extends over 16 amino acids. The V gene's germline CDR1 is SNHLY and CDR2 FYNNEI. The V gene lost 0 bases and the J gene lost 7 bases, with 16 bases spanning the gap.

The chain combines TRBV19 with TRBJ2-6; D is unclear. V lost 7 bases and J 4 bases, leaving 11 bases between the germline ends. From germline, CDR1 is LNHDA and CDR2 SQIVND (reference sequence). The CDR3 has 14 residues. The CDR3 nucleotides are TGTGCCAGTAAAATCCAACAAGGGGCCAACGTCCTGACTTTC. Encoded protein: CASKIQQGANVLTF.

The chain recombines TRBV9 with TRBJ2-7; tentative D call: TRBD2 (6 bases). V was shortened by 2 bases and J by 3 bases, with 12 bases between the two germline ends. The CDR3 spans 14 residues. The V gene's germline CDR1 is SGDLS and CDR2 YYNGEE. DNA of the CDR3: TGTGCCAGCAGCGTGGGGGGAGACCACTACGAGCAGTACTTC. Residues: CASSVGGDHYEQYF.

The rearrangement links TRBV7-9 to TRBJ2-5; a possible D gene is TRBD1 (5 bases). CDR1 is SEHNR and CDR2 is FQNEAQ in the germline V gene (reference sequence). The CDR3 contains 16 residues. V was pared by 0 bases and J by 0 bases, with 11 bases between. CDR3 nucleotides: TGTGCCAGCAGCTTAGCTTTGGGGCAGTACCAAGAGACCCAGTACTTC. Translating gives CASSLALGQYQETQYF.

This chain links TRBV30 with TRBJ2-3, with unresolved D. The CDR3 runs 9 residues. From germline, CDR1 is GTSNPN and CDR2 SVGIG (reference sequence). Trimming stripped 4 bases from V and 5 bases from J, with 1 base between. The CDR3: CAWIDTQYF. DNA of the CDR3: TGTGCCTGGATAGATACGCAGTATTTT. Using reference TRBV30 and TRBJ2-3 for the parts outside the CDR3, the full variable domain is SQTIHQWPATLVQPVGSPLSLECTVEGTSNPNLYWYRQAAGRGLQLLFYSVGIGQISSEVPQNLSASRPQDRQFILSSKKLLLSDSGFYLCAWIDTQYFGPGTRLTVL.

This sequence joins TRBV5-6 and TRBJ2-2, with 9 bases lining up with TRBD2. Trimming cost V 0 bases and J 7 bases; bases outside gene matches: 7. Looked up from germline, CDR1 is SGHDT and CDR2 is YYEEEE. The CDR3 consists of 16 residues. This CDR3 is CASSLAPGLAGGELFF. The CDR3 DNA reads TGTGCCAGCAGCTTGGCTCCGGGACTAGCCGGCGGGGAGCTGTTTTTT.

The gene calls are TRBV28 and TRBJ2-1, with D possibly TRBD2 on 5 matching bases. The CDR3 has 15 amino acids. Looked up from germline, CDR1 is MDHEN and CDR2 is SYDVKM. With 6 bases removed from V and 1 base from J, the gap between germline ends came to 13 bases. The CDR3 DNA follows: TGTGCCAGCAGCTACCGAGGGCCGTCCTACAATGAGCAGTTCTTC. This gives the protein CASSYRGPSYNEQFF.

The rearrangement joins TRBV28 to TRBJ2-5; D call uncertain. Germline V gene lookup returns CDR1 MDHEN and CDR2 SYDVKM. The CDR3 is 12 amino acids. Deletions cut 3 bases from V and 0 bases from J, with 2 bases between. The CDR3 sequence is CASSFDQETQYF. The CDR3 DNA is TGTGCCAGCAGTTTCGACCAAGAGACCCAGTACTTC.

A word on this clone: Distinct nucleotide sequences in the sample also encode this CDR3. CDR3 amino acids: CASSTSGSTDTQYF. The CDR3 coding sequence is TGTGCCAGTAGTACTAGCGGTAGCACAGATACGCAGTATTTT. V usage is TRBV19 and J usage is TRBJ2-3; 7 bases agree with TRBD2. The germline V gene encodes CDR1 LNHDA and CDR2 SQIVND (reference sequence). This CDR3 is 14 amino acids long. J lost 0 bases, V lost 4 bases, and 1 base had no gene match.

This rearrangement joins TRBV5-1 to TRBJ2-7; perhaps TRBD2 as D (5 bases). CDR1 is SGHRS, CDR2 YFSETQ, per germline. This CDR3 has 13 amino acids. V shed 1 base and J shed 7 bases, with 12 bases lying between them. The CDR3 sequence: CASSLKLSGEQYF. The CDR3 bases are TGCGCCAGCAGCTTGAAACTATCGGGGGAGCAGTACTTC.

The rearrangement links TRBV9 to TRBJ2-7; D remains unclear. The CDR3 totals 13 residues. Germline V lookup: CDR1 SGDLS, CDR2 YYNGEE. Trimming removed 3 bases at V and 2 bases at J, with 9 bases between. DNA of the CDR3: TGTGCCAGCAGCGCGGGCCCCACCTACGAGCAGTACTTC. Translating it yields CASSAGPTYEQYF.

This rearrangement joins TRBV19 to TRBJ2-7; 7 positions match TRBD1. CDR3 length: 14 amino acids. V was pared by 4 bases and J by 5 bases, with 8 bases of the junction left unmatched. Germline-derived CDR1 and CDR2 are LNHDA and SQIVND (reference sequence). The CDR3 DNA reads TGTGCCAGTAGTAGATACAGGGGTTTCAACGAGCAGTACTTC. Amino acid sequence: CASSRYRGFNEQYF.

This chain connects TRBV5-1 to TRBJ2-1; TRBD2 agrees at 8 bases. Germline V gene data show CDR1 as SGHRS and CDR2 as YFSETQ. The CDR3 covers 17 residues. Unmatched junction bases numbered 18, after V lost 4 bases and J lost 9 bases. CDR3 residues: CASSPLGGGTVQIEQFF. CDR3 bases: TGCGCCAGCAGCCCCCTCGGCGGGGGGACTGTCCAAATTGAGCAGTTCTTC.

The rearrangement joins TRBV15 to TRBJ2-7; D is uncertain. Germline V lookup: CDR1 LNHNV, CDR2 YYDKDF (reference sequence). Trimming took 5 bases from V and 5 from J, leaving 10 bases between them. The CDR3 is made up of 12 amino acids. The CDR3 region is CATSVGAHEQYF. For the CDR3, the DNA is TGTGCCACCAGCGTCGGAGCCCACGAGCAGTACTTC.